The rows below give T cell receptor beta chains drawn from one sample of a study of blood T cell repertoires in COVID-19. Only in-frame clones appear in the TCRdb table, and some are missing; sequencing was by immunoSEQ multiplex PCR. The sample carries roughly 230,000 clones, about four fifths recorded once. The source material was peripheral blood. The receptors were sampled from a man aged 50-59 years with acute or convalescent COVID-19. Each CDR3 is given with its conserved first and last residue. Each record gives: J gene, D gene, clone size, V gene, CDR3 DNA, CDR3 protein. The D gene is left open where the match is weak. Clone size is shown for a subset of rows, as once, few, many or a class of expanded clone.

TRBJ2-5 - - TRBV29-1 TGCAGCGTTGATTCGGGTCACCAGTACTTC CSVDSGHQYF
TRBJ1-1 - - TRBV19 TGTGCCAGTAGTATGCCAGGGCCTACTGAAGCTTTCTTT CASSMPGPTEAFF
TRBJ2-3 TRBD2 - TRBV4-1 TGCGCCAGCAGCCGTGGACTAGCGGACAGCACAGATACGCAGTATTTT CASSRGLADSTDTQYF
TRBJ2-1 TRBD2 - TRBV7-9 TGTGCCAGCAGCCTACCGACTAGCGGGGGGGGAAATGAGCAGTTCTTC CASSLPTSGGGNEQFF
TRBJ2-7 TRBD2 once TRBV6-1 TGTGCCAGCAGTGAATATTGGACTAGCGGTGCCTACGAGCAGTACTTC CASSEYWTSGAYEQYF
TRBJ2-7 TRBD1 - TRBV5-4 TGTGCCAGCAGACGGGACAGCTACGAGCAGTACTTC CASRRDSYEQYF
TRBJ2-1 - - TRBV7-2 TGTGCCAGCAGCTACGGTGCGAGCTCCTACAATGAGCAGTTCTTC CASSYGASSYNEQFF
TRBJ1-5 TRBD1 - TRBV6-5 TGTGCCAGTAGACAGGGGAATCAGCCCCAGCATTTT CASRQGNQPQHF
TRBJ1-1 - - TRBV19 TGTGCCAGTAGTACACAGAGGGACACTGAAGCTTTCTTT CASSTQRDTEAFF
TRBJ2-1 - once TRBV15 TGTGCCACCAGCAGTAGGCTAACTAGCAATGAGCAGTTCTTC CATSSRLTSNEQFF
TRBJ2-1 TRBD2 - TRBV5-4 TGTGCCAGCAGCTTGGGACTAGCGGGAAACAATGAGCAGTTCTTC CASSLGLAGNNEQFF
TRBJ2-5 - - TRBV19 TGTGCCAGTAGTCCCCCATTGAATAGAGGGTGGGAGACCCAGTACTTC CASSPPLNRGWETQYF
TRBJ1-5 - few TRBV12-2 TGTGCAAGTCGCCCCCCAAACATCTGCAATCAGCCCCAGCATTTT CASRPPNICNQPQHF
TRBJ1-1 - - TRBV30 TGTGCCTGGAGTGTACTGAGTGGCACTGAAGCTTTCTTT CAWSVLSGTEAFF
TRBJ1-4 - - TRBV5-1 TGCGCCAGCAGCTTGGGAGCGGTTGGTGAAAAACTGTTTTTT CASSLGAVGEKLFF